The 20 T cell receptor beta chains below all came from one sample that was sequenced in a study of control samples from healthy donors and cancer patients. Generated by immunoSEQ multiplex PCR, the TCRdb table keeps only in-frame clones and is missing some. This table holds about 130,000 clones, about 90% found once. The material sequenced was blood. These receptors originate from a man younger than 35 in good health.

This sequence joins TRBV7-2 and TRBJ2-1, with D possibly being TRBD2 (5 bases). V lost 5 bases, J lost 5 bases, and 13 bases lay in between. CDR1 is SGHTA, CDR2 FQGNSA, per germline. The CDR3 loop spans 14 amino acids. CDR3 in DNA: TGTGCCAGCAGCCCCCCAAGCGGCGACAATGAGCAGTTCTTC. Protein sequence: CASSPPSGDNEQFF.

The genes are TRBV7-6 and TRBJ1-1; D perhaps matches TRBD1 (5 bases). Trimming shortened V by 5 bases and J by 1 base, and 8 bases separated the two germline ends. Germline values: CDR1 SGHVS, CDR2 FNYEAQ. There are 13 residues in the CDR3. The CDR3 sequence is CASSVGANTEAFF. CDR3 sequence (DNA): TGTGCCAGCAGCGTAGGGGCGAACACTGAAGCTTTCTTT.

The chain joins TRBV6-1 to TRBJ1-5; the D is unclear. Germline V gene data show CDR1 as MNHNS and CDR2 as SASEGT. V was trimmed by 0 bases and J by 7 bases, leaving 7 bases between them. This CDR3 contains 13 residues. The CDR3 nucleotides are TGTGCCAGCAGTGAAGCAGGAAGGCAGCCCCAGCATTTT. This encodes CASSEAGRQPQHF.

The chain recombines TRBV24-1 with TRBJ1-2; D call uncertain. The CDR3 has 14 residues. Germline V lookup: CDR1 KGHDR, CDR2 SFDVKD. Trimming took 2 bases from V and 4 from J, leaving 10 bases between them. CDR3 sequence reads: CATSDYPSSYGYTF. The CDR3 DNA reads TGTGCCACCAGTGATTATCCCTCATCCTATGGCTACACCTTC.

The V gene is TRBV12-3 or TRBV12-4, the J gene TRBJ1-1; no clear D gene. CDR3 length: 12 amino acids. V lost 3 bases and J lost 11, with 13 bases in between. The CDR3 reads CASSLDGRNAFF. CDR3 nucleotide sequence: TGTGCCAGCAGTTTGGATGGCAGGAATGCTTTCTTT.

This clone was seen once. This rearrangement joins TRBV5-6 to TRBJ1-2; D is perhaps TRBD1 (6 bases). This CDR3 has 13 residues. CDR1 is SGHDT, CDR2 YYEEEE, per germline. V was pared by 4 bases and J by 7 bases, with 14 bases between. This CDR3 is CASSLPGVSGYTF. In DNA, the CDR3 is TGTGCCAGCAGCCTTCCAGGGGTGAGTGGCTACACCTTC.

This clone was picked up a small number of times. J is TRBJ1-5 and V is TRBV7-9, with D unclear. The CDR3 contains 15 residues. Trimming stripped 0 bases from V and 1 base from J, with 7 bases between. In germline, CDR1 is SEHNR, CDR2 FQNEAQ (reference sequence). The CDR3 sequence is CASSLATGSNQPQHF. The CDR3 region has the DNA TGTGCCAGCAGCTTAGCGACGGGAAGCAATCAGCCCCAGCATTTT.

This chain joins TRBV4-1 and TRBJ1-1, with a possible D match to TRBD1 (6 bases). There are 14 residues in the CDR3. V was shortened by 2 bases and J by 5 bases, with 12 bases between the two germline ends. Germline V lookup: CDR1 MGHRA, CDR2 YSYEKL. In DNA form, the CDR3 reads TGCGCCAGCAGCCAATACCGACAGGTGACTGAAGCTTTCTTT. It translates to CASSQYRQVTEAFF.

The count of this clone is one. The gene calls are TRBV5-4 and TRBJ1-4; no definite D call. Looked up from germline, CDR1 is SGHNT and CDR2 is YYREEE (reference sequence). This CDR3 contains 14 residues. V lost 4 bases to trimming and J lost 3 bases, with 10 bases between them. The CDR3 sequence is CASSPRPSNEKLFF. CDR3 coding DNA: TGTGCCAGCAGCCCCAGGCCCTCTAATGAAAAACTGTTTTTT.

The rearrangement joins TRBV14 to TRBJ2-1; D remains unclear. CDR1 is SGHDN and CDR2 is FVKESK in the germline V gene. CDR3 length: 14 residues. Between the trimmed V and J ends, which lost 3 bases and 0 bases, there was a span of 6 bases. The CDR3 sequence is CASSQDASYNEQFF. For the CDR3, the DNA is TGTGCCAGCAGCCAGGACGCCTCCTACAATGAGCAGTTCTTC.

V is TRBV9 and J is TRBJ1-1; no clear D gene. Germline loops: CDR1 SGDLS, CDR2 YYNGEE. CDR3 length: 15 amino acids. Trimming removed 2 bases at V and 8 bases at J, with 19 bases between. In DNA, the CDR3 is TGTGCCAGCAGCGTGACTGGCTCTCCCCTCCCAGAAGCTTTCTTT. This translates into CASSVTGSPLPEAFF.

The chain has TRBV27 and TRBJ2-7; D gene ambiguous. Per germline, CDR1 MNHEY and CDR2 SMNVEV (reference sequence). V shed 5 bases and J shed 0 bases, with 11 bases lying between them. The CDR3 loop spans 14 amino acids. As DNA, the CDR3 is TGTGCCAGCAGTCCCCCGGCCACCTCCTACGAGCAGTACTTC. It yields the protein CASSPPATSYEQYF.

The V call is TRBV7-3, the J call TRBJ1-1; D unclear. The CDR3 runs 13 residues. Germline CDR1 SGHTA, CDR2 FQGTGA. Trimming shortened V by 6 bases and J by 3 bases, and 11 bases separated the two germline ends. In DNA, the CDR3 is TGTGCCAGCAGTTCAATCTCGGACACTGAAGCTTTCTTT. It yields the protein CASSSISDTEAFF.

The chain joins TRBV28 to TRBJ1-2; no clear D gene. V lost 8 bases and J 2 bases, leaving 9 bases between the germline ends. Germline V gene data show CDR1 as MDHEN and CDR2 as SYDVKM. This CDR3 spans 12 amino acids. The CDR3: CASETQNYGYTF. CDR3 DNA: TGTGCCAGCGAGACACAGAACTATGGCTACACCTTC.

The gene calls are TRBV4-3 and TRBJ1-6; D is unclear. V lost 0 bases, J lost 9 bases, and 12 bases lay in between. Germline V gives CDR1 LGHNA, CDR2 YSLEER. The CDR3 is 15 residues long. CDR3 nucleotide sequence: TGCGCCAGCAGCCAAGACCCGGCCAGGTCTTCACCCCTCCACTTT. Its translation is CASSQDPARSSPLHF.

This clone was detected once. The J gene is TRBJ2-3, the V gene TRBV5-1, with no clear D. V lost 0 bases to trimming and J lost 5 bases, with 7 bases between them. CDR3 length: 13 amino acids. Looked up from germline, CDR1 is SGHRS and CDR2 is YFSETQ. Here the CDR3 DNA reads TGCGCCAGCAGCTTGGGACTTCAAGATACGCAGTATTTT. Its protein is CASSLGLQDTQYF.

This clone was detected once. Written as DNA, the CDR3 is TGTGCCAGCAGAAAATCATTAACAGCGAACACTGAAGCTTTCTTT. This sequence encodes CASRKSLTANTEAFF. This sequence joins TRBV6-5 and TRBJ1-1; no clear D gene. With 6 bases removed from V and 1 base from J, the gap between germline ends came to 15 bases. Germline V gene lookup returns CDR1 MNHEY and CDR2 SVGAGI. The CDR3 is 15 residues long.

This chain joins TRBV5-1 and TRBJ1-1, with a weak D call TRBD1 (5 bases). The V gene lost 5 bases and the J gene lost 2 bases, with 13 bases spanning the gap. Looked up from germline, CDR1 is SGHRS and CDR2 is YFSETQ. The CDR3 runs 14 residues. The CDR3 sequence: CASRQDSVNTEAFF. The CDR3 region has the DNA TGCGCCAGCAGGCAAGACAGCGTTAACACTGAAGCTTTCTTT.

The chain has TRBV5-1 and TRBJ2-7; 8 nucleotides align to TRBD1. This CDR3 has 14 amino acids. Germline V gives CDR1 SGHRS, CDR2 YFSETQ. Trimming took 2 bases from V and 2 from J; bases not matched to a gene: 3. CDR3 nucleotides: TGCGCCAGCAGCTTCCCGGGACAGGCCTACGAGCAGTACTTC. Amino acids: CASSFPGQAYEQYF.

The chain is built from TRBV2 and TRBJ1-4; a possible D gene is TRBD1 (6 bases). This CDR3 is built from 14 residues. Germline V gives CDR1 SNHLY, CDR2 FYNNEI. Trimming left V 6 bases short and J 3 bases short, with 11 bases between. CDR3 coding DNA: TGTGCCAGCAGACGGACAGACCCTAATGAAAAACTGTTTTTT. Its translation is CASRRTDPNEKLFF.